These T cell receptor beta chains were read from a single sample in a study of T cells after yellow fever vaccination. A single record per CDR3 protein comes from TCRdb applying MiXCR to the 5' RACE reads. The sample yields some 110,000 distinct CDR3 sequences, around 7.7% seen once. The sample here was CD4+ T cells sorted from PBMCs, taken 9 to 11 days after the first yellow fever vaccination. Every receptor here comes from a man younger than 35 who received the YFV17D yellow fever vaccine. Both conserved end residues are part of each CDR3. A D gene is named only where the DNA matches it firmly. Size is omitted from some rows. Given values are once, few, many or a class for expanded clones.

d_gene	abundance	j_gene	v_gene	CDR3nt	CDR3aa
-	many	TRBJ1-6	TRBV9	TGTGCCAGCAGCGTAGCCGGAGATAATTCACCCCTCCACTTT	CASSVAGDNSPLHF
-	many	TRBJ2-5	TRBV9	TGTGCCAGCAGCGTAGTGCCGACACCAAACCAAGAGACCCAGTACTTC	CASSVVPTPNQETQYF
-	many	TRBJ2-5	TRBV5-1	TGCGCCAGCAGCTTGGACCCGGGACTTCAAGAGACCCAGTACTTC	CASSLDPGLQETQYF
-	few	TRBJ2-4	TRBV5-1	TGCGCCAGCAGGGGCGAGGACATTCAGTACTTC	CASRGEDIQYF
-	many	TRBJ1-1	TRBV5-1	TGCGCCAGCAGCTCCGGACAGCCGAACACTGAAGCTTTCTTT	CASSSGQPNTEAFF
-	-	TRBJ2-5	TRBV11-3	TGTGCCAGCAGCTTAATGGGGGGCGCATTAGAGACCCAGTACTTC	CASSLMGGALETQYF
TRBD1	many	TRBJ1-5	TRBV25-1	TGTGCCAGCAGTGAGGGGACAGCATATCAGCCCCAGCATTTT	CASSEGTAYQPQHF
TRBD1	many	TRBJ2-5	TRBV5-1	TGCGCCAGCAGCGCGACAGGGGTGGGAAGAGAGACCCAGTACTTC	CASSATGVGRETQYF
-	few	TRBJ2-3	TRBV2	TGTGCCAGCGTCCTGGGGAAGGCGCAGTATTTT	CASVLGKAQYF
-	many	TRBJ1-1	TRBV28	TGTGCCAGCAGTTCCCCAGGGCTGGGCACTGAAGCTTTCTTT	CASSSPGLGTEAFF
TRBD2	many	TRBJ2-1	TRBV20-1	TGCAGTGCTCAGCGGGGGGGTCCGGAGGACAATGAGCAGTTCTTC	CSAQRGGPEDNEQFF
-	-	TRBJ1-3	TRBV20-1	TGCAGTGCTAGAACAGCCTCTGGAAACACCATATATTTT	CSARTASGNTIYF
TRBD2	few	TRBJ2-7	TRBV5-4	TGTGCCAGCAGCTTTGATATCCCTAGCGGGGCCTACGAGCAGTACTTC	CASSFDIPSGAYEQYF
-	many	TRBJ1-4	TRBV11-2	TGTGCCAGCAGCCGGGCCCACATCGGTGAAAAACTGTTTTTT	CASSRAHIGEKLFF
TRBD1	few	TRBJ1-2	TRBV7-2	TGTGCCAGCAGTTTTCAGGGACAGGGTGGTGGCTACACCTTC	CASSFQGQGGGYTF
-	many	TRBJ2-5	TRBV5-6	TGTGCCAGCAGCTTGCGGCGGGTCAACCAAGAGACCCAGTACTTC	CASSLRRVNQETQYF
TRBD1	many	TRBJ1-1	TRBV29-1	TGCAGCGTTGCCCCCGGGGACAGGGGCGGTGAAGCTTTCTTT	CSVAPGDRGGEAFF
-	many	TRBJ1-6	TRBV6-1	TGTGCCAGCAGGGGACAACTCGATAATTCACCCCTCCACTTT	CASRGQLDNSPLHF
TRBD1	many	TRBJ2-1	TRBV28	TGTGCCAGCAGTCCCGGAGACAGGGGGAACAGTGAGCAGTTCTTC	CASSPGDRGNSEQFF
-	many	TRBJ2-2	TRBV20-1	TGCAGTGCTAGAGAGTGGGGTACCGGGGAGCTGTTTTTT	CSAREWGTGELFF
-	many	TRBJ2-1	TRBV24-1	TGTGCCACCAGTGATTTGATTAAATCGGGTCGGAATGAGCAGTTCTTC	CATSDLIKSGRNEQFF
-	many	TRBJ2-6	TRBV2	TGTGCCAGCAGTCTGAACGTCCTGACTTTC	CASSLNVLTF